Listed below are T cell receptor beta chains from one sample, sequenced in a study of T cell changes during pregnancy in multiple sclerosis. Using immunoSEQ multiplex PCR, the repertoire was profiled, and TCRdb retains in-frame clones only, with some absent. The sample shows tens of thousands of clones, approximately 90% of them seen only once. This specimen was peripheral blood, taken in the first trimester of pregnancy. The receptors were gathered from a female donor in good health, enrolled as a control in a pregnancy study. CDR3s include the opening cysteine and the closing phenylalanine or tryptophan. The order of the fields is V gene, clone size, J gene, D gene, CDR3 protein, CDR3 DNA. A D gene is named only where the DNA matches it firmly. Expanded clones get a size class; other rows say once, few or many, or leave the size out.

v_call: TRBV11-2
clone_size: NA
j_call: TRBJ2-3
d_call: NA
cdr3_aa: CASSFSDAADTQYF
cdr3_nt: TGTGCCAGCAGCTTCAGTGACGCGGCAGATACGCAGTATTTT

v_call: TRBV6-6
clone_size: NA
j_call: TRBJ1-1
d_call: TRBD1
cdr3_aa: CASRGQGRGNTEAFF
cdr3_nt: TGTGCCAGCAGGGGACAGGGGAGGGGGAACACTGAAGCTTTCTTT

v_call: TRBV7-3
clone_size: NA
j_call: TRBJ1-1
d_call: NA
cdr3_aa: CASSLRGGGAGPTEAFF
cdr3_nt: TGTGCCAGCAGCTTGAGAGGGGGAGGGGCAGGGCCCACTGAAGCTTTCTTT

v_call: TRBV19
clone_size: once
j_call: TRBJ2-3
d_call: TRBD2
cdr3_aa: CASRRTSGGGGDTQYF
cdr3_nt: TGTGCCAGTAGGCGGACTAGCGGGGGGGGTGGAGATACGCAGTATTTT

v_call: TRBV6-5
clone_size: few
j_call: TRBJ1-5
d_call: NA
cdr3_aa: CASSYSSGNQPQHF
cdr3_nt: TGTGCCAGCAGTTACTCGAGCGGAAATCAGCCCCAGCATTTT

v_call: TRBV27
clone_size: NA
j_call: TRBJ1-5
d_call: TRBD1
cdr3_aa: CASSNRGWDQPQHF
cdr3_nt: TGTGCCAGCAGCAACAGGGGGTGGGATCAGCCCCAGCATTTT

v_call: TRBV15
clone_size: NA
j_call: TRBJ2-1
d_call: TRBD2
cdr3_aa: CATSRTSTWEQFF
cdr3_nt: TGTGCCACCAGCCGGACTAGTACCTGGGAGCAGTTCTTC

v_call: TRBV27
clone_size: NA
j_call: TRBJ1-2
d_call: NA
cdr3_aa: CASRYRGGQNGYTF
cdr3_nt: TGTGCCAGCCGTTATCGCGGTGGTCAAAACGGCTACACCTTC

v_call: TRBV15
clone_size: NA
j_call: TRBJ2-7
d_call: TRBD2
cdr3_aa: CATSRGSGGAYEQYF
cdr3_nt: TGTGCCACCAGCAGAGGTAGCGGGGGGGCGTACGAGCAGTACTTC

v_call: TRBV14
clone_size: NA
j_call: TRBJ1-1
d_call: NA
cdr3_aa: CASSASGRTEAFF
cdr3_nt: TGTGCCAGCAGCGCATCCGGGAGGACTGAAGCTTTCTTT

v_call: TRBV5-1
clone_size: NA
j_call: TRBJ2-7
d_call: NA
cdr3_aa: CASSFNSYEQYF
cdr3_nt: TGCGCCAGCAGCTTCAACTCCTACGAGCAGTACTTC

v_call: TRBV6-1
clone_size: NA
j_call: TRBJ2-3
d_call: NA
cdr3_aa: CASSEAQAGSDTQYF
cdr3_nt: TGTGCCAGCAGTGAAGCGCAGGCAGGGTCGGATACGCAGTATTTT

v_call: TRBV5-4
clone_size: NA
j_call: TRBJ2-6
d_call: NA
cdr3_aa: CASSLGGLSGANVLTF
cdr3_nt: TGTGCCAGCAGCTTGGGAGGCCTCTCTGGGGCCAACGTCCTGACTTTC

v_call: TRBV27
clone_size: NA
j_call: TRBJ1-5
d_call: TRBD1
cdr3_aa: CASSRSGQYNQPQHF
cdr3_nt: TGTGCCAGCAGCCGATCGGGACAGTACAATCAGCCCCAGCATTTT

v_call: TRBV19
clone_size: NA
j_call: TRBJ1-2
d_call: NA
cdr3_aa: CASSTRDRMINYGYTF
cdr3_nt: TGTGCCAGTAGTACCCGTGACAGGATGATTAACTATGGCTACACCTTC

v_call: TRBV27
clone_size: NA
j_call: TRBJ2-5
d_call: NA
cdr3_aa: CASSSAFGVETQYF
cdr3_nt: TGTGCCAGCAGCTCCGCGTTCGGGGTAGAGACCCAGTACTTC

v_call: TRBV5-5
clone_size: NA
j_call: TRBJ1-1
d_call: NA
cdr3_aa: CASSLGEVVGEAFF
cdr3_nt: TGTGCCAGCAGCTTGGGGGAGGTAGTCGGTGAAGCTTTCTTT

v_call: TRBV13
clone_size: NA
j_call: TRBJ2-5
d_call: TRBD2
cdr3_aa: CASSSSGETQYF
cdr3_nt: TGTGCCAGCAGCTCTAGCGGGGAGACCCAGTACTTC

v_call: TRBV4-3
clone_size: NA
j_call: TRBJ2-7
d_call: TRBD1
cdr3_aa: CASSQDGTGVTYEQYF
cdr3_nt: TGCGCCAGCAGCCAAGACGGAACAGGGGTTACCTACGAGCAGTACTTC

v_call: TRBV27
clone_size: NA
j_call: TRBJ2-2
d_call: TRBD2
cdr3_aa: CASSLFSWRGGLGGELFF
cdr3_nt: TGTGCCAGCAGTTTATTTTCTTGGCGGGGGGGCCTCGGCGGGGAGCTGTTTTTT

v_call: TRBV5-1
clone_size: NA
j_call: TRBJ2-7
d_call: TRBD1
cdr3_aa: CASSKNRDRGTYEQYF
cdr3_nt: TGCGCCAGCAGCAAAAACCGGGACAGGGGCACCTACGAGCAGTACTTC

v_call: TRBV6-5
clone_size: NA
j_call: TRBJ2-1
d_call: TRBD2
cdr3_aa: CASCGLAGNYNEQFF
cdr3_nt: TGTGCCAGCTGTGGACTAGCGGGGAACTACAATGAGCAGTTCTTC

v_call: TRBV5-4
clone_size: NA
j_call: TRBJ2-5
d_call: TRBD1
cdr3_aa: CASSPPGTGGVKTQYF
cdr3_nt: TGTGCCAGCAGCCCTCCCGGGACAGGGGGCGTGAAGACCCAGTACTTC

v_call: TRBV4-3
clone_size: NA
j_call: TRBJ2-2
d_call: NA
cdr3_aa: CASSQDKGDGELFF
cdr3_nt: TGCGCCAGCAGCCAAGATAAAGGAGACGGGGAGCTGTTTTTT

v_call: TRBV19
clone_size: NA
j_call: TRBJ1-2
d_call: NA
cdr3_aa: CASSIDLRAQGYTF
cdr3_nt: TGTGCCAGTAGTATAGATCTCCGAGCACAGGGCTACACCTTC

v_call: TRBV6-4
clone_size: NA
j_call: TRBJ1-1
d_call: NA
cdr3_aa: CASKQGSQEAFF
cdr3_nt: TGTGCCAGCAAACAGGGCTCGCAAGAAGCTTTCTTT

v_call: TRBV4-2
clone_size: NA
j_call: TRBJ2-7
d_call: TRBD1
cdr3_aa: CASSPGTGSGGAPPEQYF
cdr3_nt: TGTGCCAGCAGCCCAGGGACAGGCTCTGGCGGGGCTCCCCCCGAGCAGTACTTC

v_call: TRBV5-4
clone_size: NA
j_call: TRBJ2-2
d_call: TRBD2
cdr3_aa: CASSLDLAGGRTGELFF
cdr3_nt: TGTGCCAGCAGCTTGGATTTAGCGGGGGGGCGGACCGGGGAGCTGTTTTTT

v_call: TRBV6-5
clone_size: NA
j_call: TRBJ2-1
d_call: NA
cdr3_aa: CASRAVGHPEQFF
cdr3_nt: TGTGCCAGCAGAGCCGTCGGACACCCTGAGCAGTTCTTC

v_call: TRBV19
clone_size: NA
j_call: TRBJ1-6
d_call: NA
cdr3_aa: CASSILGKGVDNSPLHF
cdr3_nt: TGTGCCAGTAGTATACTCGGCAAGGGAGTTGATAATTCACCCCTCCACTTT

v_call: TRBV9
clone_size: NA
j_call: TRBJ1-2
d_call: NA
cdr3_aa: CASGDQSYGYTF
cdr3_nt: TGTGCCAGCGGAGACCAGAGTTATGGCTACACCTTC

v_call: TRBV6-4
clone_size: NA
j_call: TRBJ2-1
d_call: TRBD2
cdr3_aa: CASSERGGIYNEQFF
cdr3_nt: TGTGCCAGCAGTGAACGGGGGGGCATCTACAATGAGCAGTTCTTC

v_call: TRBV7-8
clone_size: NA
j_call: TRBJ2-7
d_call: TRBD1
cdr3_aa: CASSLNPGQGYEQYF
cdr3_nt: TGTGCCAGCAGCTTGAATCCGGGACAGGGTTACGAGCAGTACTTC

v_call: TRBV9
clone_size: NA
j_call: TRBJ2-7
d_call: NA
cdr3_aa: CASSVGVGVGEQYF
cdr3_nt: TGTGCCAGCAGCGTAGGGGTCGGGGTCGGCGAGCAGTACTTC

v_call: TRBV7-3
clone_size: NA
j_call: TRBJ2-2
d_call: NA
cdr3_aa: CASRPDRNTGELFF
cdr3_nt: TGTGCCAGCAGACCCGACAGGAACACCGGGGAGCTGTTTTTT

v_call: TRBV4-1
clone_size: NA
j_call: TRBJ1-2
d_call: TRBD1
cdr3_aa: CASSQGDRPTDGYTF
cdr3_nt: TGCGCCAGCAGCCAAGGGGACAGGCCCACGGATGGCTACACCTTC

v_call: TRBV7-6
clone_size: few
j_call: TRBJ2-5
d_call: TRBD1
cdr3_aa: CASSWTGGTQETQYF
cdr3_nt: TGTGCCAGCAGTTGGACAGGGGGAACCCAAGAGACCCAGTACTTC

v_call: TRBV10-1
clone_size: NA
j_call: TRBJ2-5
d_call: TRBD1
cdr3_aa: CASIEGGTKETQYF
cdr3_nt: TGCGCCAGCATAGAAGGGGGCACAAAAGAGACCCAGTACTTC

v_call: TRBV27
clone_size: NA
j_call: TRBJ2-1
d_call: TRBD1
cdr3_aa: CASSSLTGVAINEQFF
cdr3_nt: TGTGCCAGCAGTTCGCTCACAGGGGTAGCCATCAATGAGCAGTTCTTC

v_call: TRBV28
clone_size: once
j_call: TRBJ1-1
d_call: NA
cdr3_aa: CASPAQGSNTEAFF
cdr3_nt: TGTGCCAGCCCAGCCCAGGGCTCGAACACTGAAGCTTTCTTT

v_call: TRBV28
clone_size: NA
j_call: TRBJ1-5
d_call: TRBD1
cdr3_aa: CASRLGTGDKPQHF
cdr3_nt: TGTGCCAGCAGACTCGGGACAGGGGATAAGCCCCAGCATTTT